This TCR beta chain was found in a study of shared clonotypes between healthy human individuals. This clone has only one observation. Here immunoSEQ multiplex PCR was the method, and the copy in TCRdb shows in-frame clones only, minus some. The table includes 500,000 or so clones, about 96% detected once. This CDR3 has 12 amino acids. CDR1 is MDHEN, CDR2 SYDVKM, per germline. V was cut by 2 bases and J by 6 bases, with 7 bases left in between. This sequence originates from a woman aged 25 to 39 in good health. The J gene is TRBJ1-1, the V gene TRBV28; D is unclear. The sequencing sample was made of naive CD4+ T cells sorted from blood. Subset here: CD45RA+ positively selected. The CDR3 DNA follows: TGTGCCAGCAGTTTAAAACACTCTGAAGCTTTCTTT. It is translated as CASSLKHSEAFF.